This record looks at one TCR beta chain sequence and its context. Germline lookup yields CDR1 LNHDA and CDR2 SQIVND (reference sequence). This CDR3 is 14 amino acids long. The ends were cut back, 5 bases at V and 8 bases at J, with 15 bases in the middle. Here immunoSEQ multiplex PCR was the method, and the copy in TCRdb shows in-frame clones only, minus some. This sample has about 140,000 clones, with 93% found just once. This entry belongs to a study of T cell responses to AZD1222 COVID-19 vaccine. The chain has TRBV19 and TRBJ2-2; D gene uncertain. The specimen was peripheral blood, collected after recovery from COVID-19. The receptor comes from an adult who had recovered from COVID-19. The CDR3 is CASSDDGRTGELFF. In DNA, the CDR3 is TGTGCCAGTAGTGACGACGGTCGAACAGGGGAGCTGTTTTTT. Looking up the rest from reference TRBV19 and TRBJ2-2 gives the full variable domain: DGGITQSPKYLFRKEGQNVTLSCEQNLNHDAMYWYRQDPGQGLRLIYYSQIVNDFQKGDIAEGYSVSREKKESFPLTVTSAQKNPTAFYLCASSDDGRTGELFFGEGSRLTVL.